This T cell receptor (beta chain) was captured in a study of T cells in tumors after PD-1 blockade. Study summary: Treatment was either pembrolizumab 200 mg every 3 weeks or cemiplimab 350 mg every 2 weeks. Mean per blood sample: about 100,000 templates (about 24,000-270,000), around 34,000 unique clonotypes. Study-level results: Peripheral recruitment is suggested, as some novel exhausted tumor clones were in pre-treatment blood.

This CDR3 is built from 12 residues. V lost 4 bases, J lost 7 bases, and 11 bases lay in between. Germline loops: CDR1 SGHRS, CDR2 YFSETQ. On this clone: Its matching antigen is unknown.

Assay: immunoSEQ multiplex PCR; the TCRdb copy retains only in-frame clones and omits some. The sample contains about 47,000 clones, roughly 79% of which appear only once. The origin of this receptor is a human donor with basal cell carcinoma. The sequenced sample was PBMCs, obtained before anti-PD-1 treatment. The V call is TRBV5-1, the J call TRBJ1-1; D is unclear. The CDR3 region is CASSKDGYEAFF. The CDR3 DNA is TGCGCCAGCAGCAAGGACGGGTATGAAGCTTTCTTT. Looking up the rest from reference TRBV5-1 and TRBJ1-1 gives the full variable domain: KAGVTQTPRYLIKTRGQQVTLSCSPISGHRSVSWYQQTPGQGLQFLFEYFSETQRNKGNFPGRFSGRQFSNSRSEMNVSTLELGDSALYLCASSKDGYEAFFGQGTRLTVV.